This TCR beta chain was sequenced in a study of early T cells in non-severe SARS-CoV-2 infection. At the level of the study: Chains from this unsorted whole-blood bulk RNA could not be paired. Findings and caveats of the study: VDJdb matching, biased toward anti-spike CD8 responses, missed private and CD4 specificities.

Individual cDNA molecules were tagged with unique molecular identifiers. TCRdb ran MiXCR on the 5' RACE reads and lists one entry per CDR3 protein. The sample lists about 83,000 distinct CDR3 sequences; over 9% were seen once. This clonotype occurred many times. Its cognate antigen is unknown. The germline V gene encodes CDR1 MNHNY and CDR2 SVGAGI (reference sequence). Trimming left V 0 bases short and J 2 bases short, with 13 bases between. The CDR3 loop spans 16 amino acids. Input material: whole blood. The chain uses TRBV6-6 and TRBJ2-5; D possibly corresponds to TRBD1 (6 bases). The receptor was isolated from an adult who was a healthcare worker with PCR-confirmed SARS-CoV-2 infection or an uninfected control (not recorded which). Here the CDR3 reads CASSYSRTGKQETQYF. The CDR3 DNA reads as TGTGCCAGCAGTTACTCCAGAACAGGGAAACAAGAGACCCAGTACTTC.